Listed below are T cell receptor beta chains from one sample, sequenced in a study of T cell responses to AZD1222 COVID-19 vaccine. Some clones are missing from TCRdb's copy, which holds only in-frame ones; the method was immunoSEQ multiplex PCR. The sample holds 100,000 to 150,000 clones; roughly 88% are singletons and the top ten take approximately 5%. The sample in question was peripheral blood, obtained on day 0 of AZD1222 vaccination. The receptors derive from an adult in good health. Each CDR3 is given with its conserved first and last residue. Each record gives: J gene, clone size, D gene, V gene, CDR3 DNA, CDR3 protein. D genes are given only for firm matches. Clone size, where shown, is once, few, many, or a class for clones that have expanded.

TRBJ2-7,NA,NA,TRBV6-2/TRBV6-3,TGTGCCAGCAGTTCCGGGACTTTACCCCTTGAGCAGTACTTC,CASSSGTLPLEQYF
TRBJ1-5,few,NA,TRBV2,TGTGCCAGCAGGGCCACGAATACCAATCAGCCCCAGCATTTT,CASRATNTNQPQHF
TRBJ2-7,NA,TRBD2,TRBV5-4,TGTGCCAGCAGCCCATGGACTAGCGGGGACTACGAGCAGTACTTC,CASSPWTSGDYEQYF
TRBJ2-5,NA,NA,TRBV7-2,TGTGCCAGCAGCCCCGATTCCGCGAGGGGGGGAGAGACCCAGTACTTC,CASSPDSARGGETQYF
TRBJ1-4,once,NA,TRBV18,TGTGCCAGCTCACAATCAACGGGGGCAGGGTCGAATGAAAAACTGTTTTTT,CASSQSTGAGSNEKLFF
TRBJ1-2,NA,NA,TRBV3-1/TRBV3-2,TGTGCCAGCAGCGCTACCCAGGTGGTCGGCGGTGGCTACACCTTC,CASSATQVVGGGYTF
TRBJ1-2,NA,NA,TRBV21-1,TGTGCCAGCAGCAAACCCGGGATCGGTGGCTACACCTTC,CASSKPGIGGYTF
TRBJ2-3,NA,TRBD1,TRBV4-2,TGTGCCAGCAGCCAAAACAGGGGGCTAAGCACAGATACGCAGTATTTT,CASSQNRGLSTDTQYF
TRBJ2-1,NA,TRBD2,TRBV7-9,TGTGCCAGCAGCTCCCCCGGGGCGGGGGGGTACAATGAGCAGTTCTTC,CASSSPGAGGYNEQFF
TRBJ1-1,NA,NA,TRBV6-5,TGTGCCAGCAGTTACTCGATTGGGAGCACTGAAGCTTTCTTT,CASSYSIGSTEAFF
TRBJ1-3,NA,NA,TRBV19,TGTGCCAGTAGTAGTGAAGGAAACACCATATATTTT,CASSSEGNTIYF
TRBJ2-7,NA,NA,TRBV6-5,TGTGCCAGCACCCTCACGGGACACGTCCCTGCGGAGCAGTACTTC,CASTLTGHVPAEQYF
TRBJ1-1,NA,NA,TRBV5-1,TGCGCCAGCAGCTGGGGGGAGCGCACTGAAGCTTTCTTT,CASSWGERTEAFF
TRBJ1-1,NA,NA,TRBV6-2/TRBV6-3,TGTGCCAGCAGTTTGGTAGGGGTCACTGAAGCTTTCTTT,CASSLVGVTEAFF
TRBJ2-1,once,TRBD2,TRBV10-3,TGTGCCATCAGTGTCGGACTAGAGAGAGACAATGAGCAGTTCTTC,CAISVGLERDNEQFF
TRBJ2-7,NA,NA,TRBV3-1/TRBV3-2,TGTGCCAGCAGCCAACGGGGGACCCCCAGGGCCCCGGCCCCCTACGAGCAGTACTTC,CASSQRGTPRAPAPYEQYF
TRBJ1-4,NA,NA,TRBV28,TGTGCCAGCAGTTCCCCCGGCGGGGGTGAAAAACTGTTTTTT,CASSSPGGGEKLFF
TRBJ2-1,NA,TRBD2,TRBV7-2,TGTGCCAGCAGACACCCGGGACTAGCGGGGGCAAATGAGCAGTTCTTC,CASRHPGLAGANEQFF